This record looks at one T cell receptor (beta chain) sequence and its context. V was trimmed by 8 bases and J by 7 bases, leaving 17 bases between them. This CDR3 spans 14 amino acids. Germline V gene sequence: CDR1 MNHEY, CDR2 SVGAGI. This entry belongs to a study of TIL therapy for anti-PD-1-resistant metastatic lung cancer. Time point denoted: pre-treatment sample, taken before nivolumab and TIL therapy. The immunoSEQ assay was v3. The table came from immunoSEQ multiplex PCR; TCRdb's copy has only in-frame clones and leaves some out. Of approximately 22,000 clones in the sample, over 70% are singletons; the top ten hold nearly 2%.

The origin of this receptor is a person between 25 and 79 years old with non-small cell lung cancer. The J gene is TRBJ1-4, the V gene TRBV6-5; possibly TRBD1 for D (6 bases). The source was blood, collected at baseline. CDR3 region: CASAIGGLREKLFF. The CDR3 DNA sequence: TGTGCCAGCGCGATAGGGGGTCTCCGTGAAAAACTGTTTTTT.